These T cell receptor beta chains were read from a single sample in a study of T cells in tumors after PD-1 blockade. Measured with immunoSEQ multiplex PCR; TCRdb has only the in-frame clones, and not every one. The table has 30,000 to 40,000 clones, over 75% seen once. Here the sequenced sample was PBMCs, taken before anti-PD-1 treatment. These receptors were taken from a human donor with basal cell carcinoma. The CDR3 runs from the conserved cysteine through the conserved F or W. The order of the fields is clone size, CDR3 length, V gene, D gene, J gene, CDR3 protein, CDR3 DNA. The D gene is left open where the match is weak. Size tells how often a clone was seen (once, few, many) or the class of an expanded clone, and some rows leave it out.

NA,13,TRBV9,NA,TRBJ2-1,CASSVGILNEQFF,TGTGCCAGCAGCGTAGGTATTCTTAATGAGCAGTTCTTC
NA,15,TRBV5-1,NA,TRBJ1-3,CASSPDGPTGNTIYF,TGCGCCAGCAGCCCGGACGGTCCCACTGGAAACACCATATATTTT
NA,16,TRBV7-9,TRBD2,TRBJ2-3,CASSPKPGRGTDTQYF,TGTGCCAGCAGCCCGAAACCCGGGAGGGGCACAGATACGCAGTATTTT
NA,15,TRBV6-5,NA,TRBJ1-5,CASSYKGDSNQPQHF,TGTGCCAGCAGTTATAAGGGAGATAGCAATCAGCCCCAGCATTTT
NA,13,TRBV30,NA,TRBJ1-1,CAWRWTQNTEAFF,TGTGCCTGGAGGTGGACGCAGAACACTGAAGCTTTCTTT
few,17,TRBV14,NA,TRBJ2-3,CASSPTARQVRTDTQYF,TGTGCCAGCAGTCCCACTGCTAGACAGGTCCGCACAGATACGCAGTATTTT
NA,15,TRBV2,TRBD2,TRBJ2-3,CASKGTSGPADTQYF,TGTGCCAGCAAGGGGACTAGCGGCCCTGCAGATACGCAGTATTTT
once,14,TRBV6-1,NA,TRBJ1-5,CASSEVQGPQPQHF,TGTGCCAGCAGTGAGGTCCAGGGTCCTCAGCCCCAGCATTTT
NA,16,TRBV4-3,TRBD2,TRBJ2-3,CASSQGTSGEGDTQYF,TGCGCCAGCAGCCAAGGGACTAGCGGGGAAGGAGATACGCAGTATTTT
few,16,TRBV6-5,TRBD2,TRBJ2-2,CASSWAEIAGAGELFF,TGTGCCAGCAGTTGGGCCGAGATAGCGGGAGCCGGGGAGCTGTTTTTT
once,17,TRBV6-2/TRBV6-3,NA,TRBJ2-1,CASSFPRMAPRGNEQFF,TGTGCCAGCAGTTTCCCCCGGATGGCCCCACGGGGCAATGAGCAGTTCTTC
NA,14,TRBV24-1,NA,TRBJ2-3,CATSGDTSTDTQYF,TGTGCCACCAGTGGGGACACTAGCACAGATACGCAGTATTTT
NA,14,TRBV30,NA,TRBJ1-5,CAWSVGADNQPQHF,TGTGCCTGGAGTGTAGGAGCTGACAATCAGCCCCAGCATTTT
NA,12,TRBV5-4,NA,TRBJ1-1,CASSLPHGEAFF,TGTGCCAGCAGCTTACCCCACGGTGAAGCTTTCTTT
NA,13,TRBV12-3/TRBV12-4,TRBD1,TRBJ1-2,CASSQLQGVGYTF,TGTGCCAGCAGTCAACTACAGGGGGTCGGCTACACCTTC
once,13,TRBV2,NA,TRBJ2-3,CASTARSTDTQYF,TGTGCCAGCACGGCGAGGAGCACAGATACGCAGTATTTT
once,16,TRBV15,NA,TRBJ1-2,CATSNGQLLMDYGYTF,TGTGCCACCAGCAATGGACAGCTCCTTATGGACTATGGCTACACCTTC
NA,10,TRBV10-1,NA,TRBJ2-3,CASRVDTQYF,TGCGCCAGCCGGGTAGATACGCAGTATTTT
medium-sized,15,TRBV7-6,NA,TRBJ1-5,CASSFGRDVNQPQHF,TGTGCCAGCAGCTTTGGGCGGGACGTCAATCAGCCCCAGCATTTT
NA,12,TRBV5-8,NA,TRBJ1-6,CASSSYNSPLHF,TGTGCCAGCAGCTCTTATAATTCACCCCTCCACTTT
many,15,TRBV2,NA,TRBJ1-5,CASSYNQESRQPQHF,TGTGCCAGCAGTTACAATCAGGAGTCCAGGCAGCCCCAGCATTTT
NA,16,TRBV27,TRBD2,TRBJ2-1,CASSYSSGGAYNEQFF,TGTGCCAGCAGTTACTCTAGCGGGGGGGCCTACAATGAGCAGTTCTTC
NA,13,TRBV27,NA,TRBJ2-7,CASSLGIWDEQYF,TGTGCCAGCAGTTTGGGTATCTGGGACGAGCAGTACTTC
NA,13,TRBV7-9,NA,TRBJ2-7,CASSFNGDGEQYF,TGTGCCAGCAGCTTCAATGGGGACGGCGAGCAGTACTTC
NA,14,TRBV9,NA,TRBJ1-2,CASSDLNQGLGYTF,TGTGCCAGCAGCGACCTCAATCAGGGTCTCGGCTACACCTTC
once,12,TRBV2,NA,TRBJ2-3,CASKPDTDTQYF,TGTGCCAGCAAGCCGGACACAGATACGCAGTATTTT
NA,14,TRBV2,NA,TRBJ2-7,CASSENTSGWKQYF,TGTGCCAGCAGTGAGAACACGTCTGGCTGGAAGCAGTACTTC
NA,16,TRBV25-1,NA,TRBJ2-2,CASSEYGGQYTGELFF,TGTGCCAGCAGTGAATACGGCGGGCAATACACCGGGGAGCTGTTTTTT
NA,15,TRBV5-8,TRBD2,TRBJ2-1,CASSLSGRTYNEQFF,TGTGCCAGCAGCCTAAGCGGGAGGACCTACAATGAGCAGTTCTTC
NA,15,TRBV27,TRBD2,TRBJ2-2,CASTFGGANTGELFF,TGTGCCAGCACCTTTGGGGGGGCGAACACCGGGGAGCTGTTTTTT
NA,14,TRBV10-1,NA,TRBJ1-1,CASVSDRRDTEAFF,TGCGCCAGCGTAAGCGACAGACGGGACACTGAAGCTTTCTTT
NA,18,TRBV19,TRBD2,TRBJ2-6,CASRRRGGLTSGANVLTF,TGTGCCAGTAGGCGGCGGGGGGGGCTCACGTCTGGGGCCAACGTCCTGACTTTC
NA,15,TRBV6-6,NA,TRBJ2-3,CASSYLGQKTDTQYF,TGTGCCAGCAGTTACTTGGGGCAGAAGACAGATACGCAGTATTTT
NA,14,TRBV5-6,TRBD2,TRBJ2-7,CASSHGLAVSEQYF,TGTGCCAGCAGCCATGGACTAGCGGTTTCCGAGCAGTACTTC
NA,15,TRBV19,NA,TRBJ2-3,CASSGDSLGLDTQYF,TGTGCCAGTAGCGGGGACTCCTTGGGCCTAGATACGCAGTATTTT
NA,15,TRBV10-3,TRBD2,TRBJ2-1,CAISEAGIDTNEQFF,TGTGCCATCAGTGAAGCGGGAATTGACACCAATGAGCAGTTCTTC
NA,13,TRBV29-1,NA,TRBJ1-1,CSVQGIRDTEAFF,TGCAGCGTCCAAGGGATAAGGGACACTGAAGCTTTCTTT
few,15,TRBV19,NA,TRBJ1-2,CASSEGSGGRGGYTF,TGTGCCAGTAGTGAAGGATCGGGGGGACGTGGTGGCTACACCTTC
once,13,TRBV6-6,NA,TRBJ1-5,CASSWGGDQPQHF,TGTGCCAGCAGTTGGGGGGGGGATCAGCCCCAGCATTTT
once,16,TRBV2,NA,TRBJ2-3,CASGGPGVGTTDTQYF,TGTGCCAGCGGGGGGCCCGGTGTCGGGACCACAGATACGCAGTATTTT
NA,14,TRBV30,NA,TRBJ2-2,CAWKGGLNTGELFF,TGTGCCTGGAAAGGGGGTTTGAACACCGGGGAGCTGTTTTTT
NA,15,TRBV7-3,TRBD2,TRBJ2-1,CASSFSGGAGNEQFF,TGTGCCAGCAGCTTTAGCGGGGGGGCAGGCAATGAGCAGTTCTTC
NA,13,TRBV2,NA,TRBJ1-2,CASRRDPSEGYTF,TGTGCCAGCAGACGGGACCCATCCGAGGGCTACACCTTC
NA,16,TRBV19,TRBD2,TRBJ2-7,CASSAITSGGPYEQYF,TGTGCCAGTAGTGCAATTACTAGCGGGGGGCCCTACGAGCAGTACTTC
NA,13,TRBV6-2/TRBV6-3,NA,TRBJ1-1,CASSRSRYTEAFF,TGTGCCAGCAGCCGCTCCAGGTACACTGAAGCTTTCTTT
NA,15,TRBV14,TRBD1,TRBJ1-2,CASSPRTGTFYGYTF,TGTGCCAGCAGCCCCCGGACAGGGACCTTCTATGGCTACACCTTC
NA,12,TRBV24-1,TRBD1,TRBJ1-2,CATSDPGQGYTF,TGTGCCACCAGTGACCCGGGACAGGGCTACACCTTC